The 21 T cell receptor beta chains reported below all come from one sample, sequenced in a study of blood T cell repertoires in COVID-19. TCRdb keeps only in-frame clones here, not all; method: immunoSEQ multiplex PCR. Seen here are 190,000 or so clones, roughly 81% observed once, and the top ten hold 12%. The specimen sequenced was peripheral blood. All receptors come from a woman at least 80 years old with COVID-19, enrolled during active disease.

The V and J genes are TRBV24-1 and TRBJ2-5; 7 bases are a match to TRBD2. The CDR3 is 16 residues long. The V segment lost 0 bases and the J segment 1 base; nucleotides outside the gene matches: 4. The germline gives CDR1 KGHDR, CDR2 SFDVKD. CDR3 sequence (DNA): TGTGCCACCAGTGATTTGAAGCGGGGATCCCAAGAGACCCAGTACTTC. Translated: CATSDLKRGSQETQYF.

This chain joins TRBV4-2 and TRBJ2-7; TRBD1 is a possible D gene (7 bases). The CDR3 length is 14 residues. The V gene's germline CDR1 is LGHNA and CDR2 YNFKEQ. Trimming pared 2 bases from V and 3 bases from J, leaving 11 bases between. In nucleotides, the CDR3 is TGTGCCAGCAGCCAATTCAGGGGGGTCTACGAGCAGTACTTC. Translating gives CASSQFRGVYEQYF.

This clone was seen a single time. The chain employs TRBV6-6 and TRBJ1-1; TRBD1 is a possible D gene (6 bases). There are 13 residues in the CDR3. CDR1 is MNHNY, CDR2 SVGAGI, per germline (reference sequence). V lost 6 bases to trimming and J lost 4 bases, with 12 bases between them. CDR3 nucleotide sequence: TGTGCCAGCAGACACAGGGTGGGCACTGAAGCTTTCTTT. Translation: CASRHRVGTEAFF.

J is TRBJ2-7 and V is TRBV28, with 9 bases fitting TRBD2. CDR3 size: 14 residues. V shed 8 bases and J 3 bases; nucleotides not matched to a gene: 8. Germline V lookup: CDR1 MDHEN, CDR2 SYDVKM. The CDR3 bases are TGTGCCAGCTCTCGAGCGGGGGGATACTACGAGCAGTACTTC. The encoded protein is CASSRAGGYYEQYF.

V and J are TRBV27 and TRBJ1-2; possibly TRBD1 for D (5 bases). The CDR3 consists of 15 residues. V dropped 0 bases and J dropped 5 bases, with 13 bases sitting between them. Germline V gives CDR1 MNHEY, CDR2 SMNVEV (reference sequence). The CDR3 region is CASSLSSGGMYGYTF. The CDR3, as DNA: TGTGCCAGCAGTTTATCGAGCGGGGGGATGTATGGCTACACCTTC.

This clone has only one observation. This rearrangement joins TRBV2 to TRBJ1-4; 8 bases agree with TRBD1. Trimming at V came to 6 bases and at J to 2 bases, leaving 11 bases not matched to a gene. CDR1 and CDR2 (germline): SNHLY, FYNNEI. The length of the CDR3 is 17 residues. The CDR3 coding sequence is TGTGCCAGCAGAAAGGTAGCAGGGGGCATGACTAATGAAAAACTGTTTTTT. Translating it yields CASRKVAGGMTNEKLFF. Together with reference TRBV2 and TRBJ1-4, the CDR3 gives the full variable domain: EPEVTQTPSHQVTQMGQEVILRCVPISNHLYFYWYRQILGQKVEFLVSFYNNEISEKSEIFDDQFSVERPDGSNFTLKIRSTKLEDSAMYFCASRKVAGGMTNEKLFFGSGTQLSVL.

This clone has a count of ten or more. The CDR3 loop reads CASSLIPGTYEQYF. For the CDR3, the DNA is TGTGCCAGCAGCTTAATACCAGGGACCTACGAGCAGTACTTC. This chain joins TRBV7-2 and TRBJ2-7, with D maybe TRBD1 (5 bases). In germline, CDR1 is SGHTA, CDR2 FQGNSA. With 2 bases removed from V and 2 bases from J, the gap between germline ends came to 10 bases. The CDR3 loop spans 14 amino acids.

The DNA for the CDR3 is TGTGCCAGCAGTTACTCAGGGGACAGCTCTTCCTACGAGCAGTACTTC. Translation gives CASSYSGDSSSYEQYF. The chain carries TRBV6-5 and TRBJ2-7, with 7 bases fitting TRBD1. The CDR3 spans 16 residues. V was pared by 0 bases and J by 1 base, with 6 bases of the junction left unmatched. CDR1 MNHEY and CDR2 SVGAGI come from the germline V gene.

The rearrangement joins TRBV29-1 to TRBJ2-7; no definite D call. Germline loops: CDR1 SQVTM, CDR2 ANQGSEA. Trimming shortened V by 4 bases and J by 1 base, and 17 bases separated the two germline ends. The CDR3 spans 15 residues. The CDR3: CSVGWSASRSYEQYF. The CDR3 DNA reads as TGCAGCGTTGGATGGTCGGCTTCGAGGTCCTACGAGCAGTACTTC.

The chain links TRBV21-1 to TRBJ2-5; TRBD2 reflects the table's D call only, with no check against the DNA. TRBV21-1 is a pseudogene locus. The CDR3 is 16 amino acids. The CDR3: CASSKEGAGEGKTQYF. For the CDR3, the DNA is TGTGCCAGCAGCAAAGAAGGAGCGGGAGAGGGAAAGACCCAGTACTTC.

The genes are TRBV29-1 and TRBJ2-7; 9 nucleotides align to TRBD1. The CDR3 is 13 amino acids. Unmatched junction bases numbered 7, after V lost 7 bases and J lost 3 bases. Germline CDR1 and CDR2: SQVTM and ANQGSEA. This CDR3 is CSAQTGGLYEQYF. CDR3 sequence (DNA): TGCAGCGCCCAGACAGGGGGACTCTACGAGCAGTACTTC.

This rearrangement joins TRBV19 to TRBJ1-2; maybe TRBD1 (6 bases). This CDR3 comprises 15 residues. CDR1 is LNHDA, CDR2 SQIVND, per germline (reference sequence). Trimming stripped 2 bases from V and 5 bases from J, with 15 bases between. The DNA for the CDR3 is TGTGCCAGTAGTATACGGGCAGGGGCCCTATATGGCTACACCTTC. It codes for CASSIRAGALYGYTF.

CDR3 in amino acids: CASSLSTEQYF. The CDR3 DNA follows: TGTGCCAGCAGTCTGAGCACTGAGCAGTACTTC. The gene calls are TRBV12-3 or TRBV12-4 and TRBJ2-7, with D unresolved. The CDR3 has 11 amino acids. V was clipped by 5 bases and J by 7 bases, with 9 bases between them.

The CDR3 bases are TGCGCCAGCAGCTCAAACAGGGTCGGAGAAAACACTGAAGCTTTCTTT. It codes for CASSSNRVGENTEAFF. J is TRBJ1-1 and V is TRBV5-1; possible D gene TRBD1, 6 bases. The CDR3 covers 16 residues. The V gene lost 3 bases and the J gene lost 2 bases, with 17 bases spanning the gap. Germline loops: CDR1 SGHRS, CDR2 YFSETQ.

The chain employs TRBV28 and TRBJ2-7; the D gene is possibly TRBD1 (6 bases). Germline CDR1 is MDHEN and CDR2 is SYDVKM. The CDR3 contains 11 residues. V was trimmed by 3 bases and J by 7 bases, leaving 7 bases between them. The CDR3 sequence: CASSFTGEQYF. CDR3 coding DNA: TGTGCCAGCAGTTTCACAGGGGAGCAGTACTTC. The full variable domain, in which reference TRBV28 and TRBJ2-7 provide the parts outside the CDR3, is DVKVTQSSRYLVKRTGEKVFLECVQDMDHENMFWYRQDPGLGLRLIYFSYDVKMKEKGDIPEGYSVSREKKERFSLILESASTNQTSMYLCASSFTGEQYFGPGTRLTVT.

This clone was detected only a few times. The chain carries TRBV5-8 and TRBJ2-1; TRBD2 aligns across 11 bases. The J segment lost 7 bases and the V segment lost 4 bases, leaving 7 bases of the junction unmatched. The CDR3 runs 15 residues. Germline CDR1 SGHTS, CDR2 YDEGEE. DNA for the CDR3: TGTGCCAGCAGCCCCGGGACTAGCGGCCTTAATGAGCAGTTCTTC. As protein: CASSPGTSGLNEQFF. Together with reference TRBV5-8 and TRBJ2-1, the CDR3 gives the full variable domain: EAGVTQSPTHLIKTRGQQATLRCSPISGHTSVYWYQQALGLGLQFLLWYDEGEERNRGNFPPRFSGRQFPNYSSELNVNALELEDSALYLCASSPGTSGLNEQFFGPGTRLTVL.

This chain uses TRBV6-5 with TRBJ1-1, with a weak D call TRBD1 (5 bases). Germline assignment: CDR1 MNHEY and CDR2 SVGAGI. V lost 5 bases, J lost 11 bases, and 15 bases lay in between. CDR3 size: 12 residues. The CDR3 nucleotides are TGTGCCAGCAGTCCTCGGGGGGACCGCGCTTTCTTT. It translates to CASSPRGDRAFF.

J is TRBJ2-1 and V is TRBV27; 8 positions match TRBD1. The trim removed 11 bases at V and 7 bases at J, leaving 13 bases unmatched. The CDR3 runs to 14 residues. CDR1 and CDR2 from the germline V gene are MNHEY and SMNVEV (reference sequence). CDR3 DNA sequence: TGTGCCCCCCCCGGCAGGGGGCCGATGAATGAGCAGTTCTTC. Translated: CAPPGRGPMNEQFF.

The V and J genes are TRBV28 and TRBJ1-1; maybe TRBD1 (5 bases). V was pared by 2 bases and J by 6 bases, with 7 bases between. The CDR3 runs to 12 residues. From germline, CDR1 is MDHEN and CDR2 SYDVKM. The CDR3 region has the DNA TGTGCCAGCAGTTTAAACAGGCCTGAAGCTTTCTTT. It specifies CASSLNRPEAFF. Using reference TRBV28 and TRBJ1-1 for the parts outside the CDR3, the full variable domain is DVKVTQSSRYLVKRTGEKVFLECVQDMDHENMFWYRQDPGLGLRLIYFSYDVKMKEKGDIPEGYSVSREKKERFSLILESASTNQTSMYLCASSLNRPEAFFGQGTRLTVV.

The chain recombines TRBV28 with TRBJ2-7, with D tentatively TRBD2 (6 bases). The germline gives CDR1 MDHEN, CDR2 SYDVKM. The V and J ends lost 3 bases and 4 bases respectively, with 13 bases between them. This CDR3 is 14 amino acids long. The CDR3 region has the DNA TGTGCCAGCAGTTTTGGAGGGATCGGGTACGAGCAGTACTTC. This encodes CASSFGGIGYEQYF.

The chain couples TRBV10-3 to TRBJ2-7; D is possibly TRBD1 (5 bases). Germline CDR1 and CDR2: ENHRY and SYGVKD. The ends were cut back, 2 bases at V and 5 bases at J, with 10 bases in the middle. The CDR3 is 13 amino acids. The CDR3 protein is CAISEGRVDEQYF. CDR3 coding DNA: TGTGCCATCAGTGAGGGCAGGGTGGACGAGCAGTACTTC.